The 10 T cell receptor beta chains below all came from one sample that was sequenced in a study of blood T cell repertoires in COVID-19. The assay was immunoSEQ multiplex PCR, and TCRdb's table has in-frame clones only and misses some. The table shows under 300,000 clones, with around 90% occurring only once. The sequencing sample was made of peripheral blood. Every receptor here comes from a woman younger than 45 with acute or convalescent COVID-19.

The J gene is TRBJ2-1, the V gene TRBV24-1; 11 positions agree with TRBD2. The CDR3 loop spans 19 amino acids. CDR1 and CDR2 (germline): KGHDR, SFDVKD. J lost 6 bases, V lost 5 bases, and 17 bases had no gene match. The CDR3 sequence: CATSGVSLAGGGIGNEQFF. The CDR3 nucleotides read TGTGCCACCAGTGGTGTAAGCCTAGCGGGAGGAGGGATTGGCAATGAGCAGTTCTTC.

This chain links TRBV19 with TRBJ1-2; 11 positions agree with TRBD1. J lost 3 bases, V lost 8 bases, and 5 bases had no gene match. The germline CDR1 and CDR2 sequences are LNHDA and SQIVND (reference sequence). The CDR3 runs 14 residues. This CDR3 is CASWTGGFYYGYTF. The CDR3 coding sequence is TGTGCCAGTTGGACAGGGGGCTTTTACTATGGCTACACCTTC.

J is TRBJ1-2 and V is TRBV19; 7 bases are shared with TRBD1. The V segment lost 10 bases and the J segment 8 bases; nucleotides outside the gene matches: 13. Germline-derived CDR1 and CDR2 are LNHDA and SQIVND (reference sequence). The CDR3 totals 13 residues. The CDR3 DNA follows: TGTGCCACCACCAACCGGGACAGCTACGGCTACACCTTC. This translates into CATTNRDSYGYTF.

This clone came up once. The chain links TRBV29-1 to TRBJ2-2; 7 nucleotides align to TRBD2. CDR1 is SQVTM and CDR2 is ANQGSEA in the germline V gene. Germline trimming cut 5 bases from V and 5 bases from J; bases unmatched to any gene: 8. The CDR3 has 14 amino acids. The CDR3 is CSVYAGVRTGELFF. The CDR3 DNA reads as TGCAGCGTTTATGCGGGAGTAAGGACCGGGGAGCTGTTTTTT.

This sequence joins TRBV12-3 or TRBV12-4 and TRBJ1-5; 7 bases match TRBD1. The V gene end was trimmed by 6 bases and the J gene end by 4 bases; junction bases not matched to a gene: 3. The length of the CDR3 is 13 residues. DNA for the CDR3: TGTGCCAGCAGGCCGACAGGGAATCAGCCCCAGCATTTT. Protein sequence: CASRPTGNQPQHF.

The J gene is TRBJ2-1, the V gene TRBV11-1, with D perhaps matching TRBD1 (6 bases). The CDR3 consists of 16 residues. Germline lookup yields CDR1 SGHAT and CDR2 FQDESV (reference sequence). The ends were cut back, 6 bases at V and 5 bases at J, with 20 bases in the middle. The DNA of the CDR3 is TGTGCCAGCAGGAGGGGGTCCCAGATCGGCAACAATGAGCAGTTCTTC. As protein: CASRRGSQIGNNEQFF.

The rearrangement joins TRBV3-1 (or the pseudogene TRBV3-2) to TRBJ2-5, with D tentatively TRBD2 (6 bases). V was pared by 1 base and J by 5 bases, with 14 bases between. Germline V gene data show CDR1 as LGHDT and CDR2 as YNNKEL (reference sequence). The CDR3 covers 15 residues. In nucleotides, the CDR3 is TGTGCCAGCAGCCAAGGAAGGGAGGTGGGTGAGACCCAGTACTTC. Encoded protein: CASSQGREVGETQYF.

V gene TRBV5-4 combines with J gene TRBJ2-3; TRBD2 aligns across 13 bases. The CDR3 loop spans 16 amino acids. The V gene's germline CDR1 is SGHNT and CDR2 YYREEE (reference sequence). J was trimmed by 2 bases and V by 3 bases; bases with no gene match: 3. The CDR3 DNA follows: TGTGCCAGCAGCTCGGGACTAGCGGGACCCACAGATACGCAGTATTTT. It specifies CASSSGLAGPTDTQYF.

V and J are TRBV29-1 and TRBJ1-2; TRBD1 aligns across 8 bases. This CDR3 contains 15 residues. The germline V gene has CDR1 SQVTM and CDR2 ANQGSEA. V shed 3 bases and J 6 bases; nucleotides not matched to a gene: 12. CDR3 sequence: CSVDFGQGNFHGYTF. The DNA for the CDR3 is TGCAGCGTTGACTTTGGACAGGGAAACTTCCATGGCTACACCTTC.

The genes are TRBV9 and TRBJ2-4, with 7 nucleotides matching TRBD2. This CDR3 contains 15 residues. Losses at the gene ends were 0 bases for V and 5 bases for J; bases not matched to a gene: 5. Germline CDR1 SGDLS, CDR2 YYNGEE. CDR3 DNA sequence: TGTGCCAGCAGCGTAGGACCAGGACTAGAAAACATTCAGTACTTC. The encoded protein is CASSVGPGLENIQYF.